One sample yielded the 9 T cell receptor beta chains listed below, sequenced in a study of cytomegalovirus exposure and HLA in healthy donors (dated by TCRdb to about 2017). The library was produced with the immunoSEQ multiplex PCR assay. For the multiplex PCR, a mixture combining 60 forward primers for TCR Vbeta segments and 13 reverse primers for TCR Jbeta segments was used. Sourced from immuneACCESS, this table was stored by TCRdb with only in-frame sequences that have V and J called. A share of the clones is absent; for the studies checked, an unresolved V gene accounts for under half, and the remainder has no known explanation. In this sample the table shows about 99,000 clones, over 65% of which occur a single time. Together, the top ten hold roughly 1.8% of the sample. Sequencing was carried out using PBMCs. Source of these receptors: a woman aged 35 to 49 in good health and CMV-seronegative.

The chain combines TRBV5-1 with TRBJ2-1, with 8 bases aligning to TRBD1. The CDR3 spans 15 residues. After removal of 0 bases from V and 6 bases from J, the junction contained 5 bases not matched to a gene. The germline CDR1 and CDR2 sequences are SGHRS and YFSETQ. CDR3 sequence (DNA): TGCGCCAGCAGCTTGGACGTACAGGGGGGCAATGAGCAGTTCTTC. Amino acids: CASSLDVQGGNEQFF.

This clone was seen only once. The rearrangement uses TRBV7-8 and TRBJ2-5; D is possibly TRBD1 (6 bases). V lost 3 bases to trimming and J lost 2 bases, with 13 bases between them. Germline V lookup: CDR1 SGHVS, CDR2 FQNEAQ. CDR3 size: 15 residues. The CDR3 DNA follows: TGTGCCAGCAGCTTCGACCGACAGGAGCAAGAGACCCAGTACTTC. Translation gives CASSFDRQEQETQYF.

The V gene is TRBV19, the J gene TRBJ2-7; 11 positions match TRBD2. Germline-derived CDR1 and CDR2 are LNHDA and SQIVND (reference sequence). V lost 5 bases to trimming and J lost 4 bases; unmatched junction nucleotides: 10. The CDR3 runs to 16 residues. CDR3: CASSAPTGTSGYEQYF. The DNA for the CDR3 is TGTGCCAGTAGTGCCCCAACCGGGACTAGCGGTTACGAGCAGTACTTC.

The gene calls are TRBV27 and TRBJ2-1, with D perhaps matching TRBD1 (5 bases). V was cut by 3 bases and J by 9 bases, with 12 bases left in between. Germline CDR1 MNHEY, CDR2 SMNVEV (reference sequence). CDR3 size: 13 residues. In nucleotides, the CDR3 is TGTGCCAGCAGTTTGGGGCCAATTGGTGAGCAGTTCTTC. It specifies CASSLGPIGEQFF.

A few counts support this clone. The chain couples TRBV4-1 to TRBJ2-7; 8 bases map to TRBD1. Trimming took 2 bases from V and 5 from J; bases not matched to a gene: 8. The CDR3 covers 15 residues. Germline-derived CDR1 and CDR2 are MGHRA and YSYEKL. The CDR3 nucleotides read TGCGCCAGCAGCCAATCGACAGGGGAAGATCACGAGCAGTACTTC. Amino acid sequence: CASSQSTGEDHEQYF.

This clone was detected a few times. The chain carries TRBV2 and TRBJ2-5; 11 nucleotides align to TRBD2. This CDR3 has 15 amino acids. V was pared by 3 bases and J by 1 base, with 1 base of the junction left unmatched. Germline V lookup: CDR1 SNHLY, CDR2 FYNNEI. DNA of the CDR3: TGTGCCAGCAGTGACACTAGCGGGGGCCAAGAGACCCAGTACTTC. Protein sequence: CASSDTSGGQETQYF.

The chain carries TRBV19 and TRBJ2-7; 10 nucleotides align to TRBD2. Germline V CDR1 and CDR2: LNHDA, SQIVND (reference sequence). Germline trimming cut 6 bases from V and 3 bases from J; bases unmatched to any gene: 5. The CDR3 runs 14 residues. CDR3 in DNA: TGTGCCAGTAGGCGGACTAGCGGCCTCTACGAGCAGTACTTC. Translated: CASRRTSGLYEQYF.

Concerning this clone itself: Germline is not matched at one junction end, which may reflect a read error. The rearrangement links TRBV7-9 to TRBJ2-7, with 9 positions matching TRBD2. Germline CDR1 and CDR2: SEHNR and FQNEAQ (reference sequence). CDR3 size: 18 residues. CDR3: CSSSLAFLKAGGGYEQYF. CDR3 nucleotide sequence: TGTTCCAGCAGCTTAGCTTTTCTTAAAGCGGGAGGAGGGTACGAGCAGTACTTC.

The rearrangement joins TRBV7-6 to TRBJ2-7; 7 bases line up with TRBD2. J gave up 7 bases and V 1 base, and 7 bases lay outside the gene matches. This CDR3 has 14 amino acids. Per the germline V gene, CDR1 is SGHVS and CDR2 is FNYEAQ. DNA for the CDR3: TGTGCCAGCAGCTTAGGATTTGGGGAGGGGGAGCAGTACTTC. This codes for CASSLGFGEGEQYF.